This T cell receptor (beta chain) was recorded in a study of blood T cell repertoires in COVID-19. Study information: Italy, Spain and the United States were the sources of the convalescent and acute COVID-19 samples. Nucleic acid was either cDNA or gDNA, and it came from T cells, B-cell-depleted T cells, or PBMCs.

The CDR3 contains 13 residues. V shed 7 bases and J 14 bases; nucleotides not matched to a gene: 12. Germline lookup yields CDR1 SGHTA and CDR2 FQGNSA. This clone has just a few counts. Authors' processing steps: Estimation of nucleated cell counts was performed using reference gene primer amplification. Repertoires were generated with immunoSEQ multiplex PCR, while TCRdb's copy carries only in-frame clones and drops some. That table supplies the V and J calls and clone size; D and trimming were determined from the DNA. This table has around 100,000 clones, 91% appearing once. The rearrangement links TRBV7-2 to TRBJ2-1, with TRBD2 identical over 9 bases. The sequence was collected from a man aged 18-30 years with acute or convalescent COVID-19. Sequenced: peripheral blood. The chain's CDR3 is CASISGAGGPEFF. In DNA form, the CDR3 reads TGTGCCAGCATCTCGGGCGCGGGAGGGCCCGAGTTCTTC.